The 11 T cell receptor beta chains below all came from one sample that was sequenced in a study of technical replicates of blood from a few donors. Produced via immunoSEQ multiplex PCR; TCRdb's table is partial and in-frame only. The sample includes more than 75,000 clones, roughly 95% seen only once; the top ten take 0.3% to 0.45%. Sequenced material: T cells isolated from PBMCs. The receptors originated from a human donor in good health.

The V and J genes are TRBV7-9 and TRBJ1-2; D may be TRBD1 (5 bases). The germline V gene has CDR1 SEHNR and CDR2 FQNEAQ (reference sequence). The V end was cut by 5 bases, the J end by 4 bases, with 11 bases between. CDR3 size: 13 residues. This CDR3 reads CASSLSTVYGYTF. In nucleotides, the CDR3 is TGTGCCAGCAGCCTCTCGACAGTCTATGGCTACACCTTC.

The chain has TRBV9 and TRBJ1-1; D might be TRBD1 (5 bases). V gave up 0 bases and J gave up 0 bases, with 21 bases separating them. The CDR3 sequence is 19 residues long. Germline loops: CDR1 SGDLS, CDR2 YYNGEE. In nucleotides, the CDR3 is TGTGCCAGCAGCGTAGACAAGAGCGGGACGAACCCATTGAACACTGAAGCTTTCTTT. Amino acids: CASSVDKSGTNPLNTEAFF.

This clone has only one observation. The chain uses TRBV4-2 and TRBJ2-7; 12 bases line up with TRBD2. Germline CDR1 and CDR2: LGHNA and YNFKEQ. The CDR3 runs 15 residues. The trim removed 6 bases at V and 5 bases at J, leaving 8 bases unmatched. DNA for the CDR3: TGTGCCAGCAGTCCGCGGACTAGCGGGACCGACGAGCAGTACTTC. Its translation is CASSPRTSGTDEQYF.

The chain employs TRBV19 and TRBJ1-5, with D tentatively TRBD1 (6 bases). V was clipped by 6 bases and J by 0 bases, with 15 bases between them. The CDR3 loop spans 16 amino acids. Germline CDR1 LNHDA, CDR2 SQIVND (reference sequence). This CDR3 is CASSPWDTVSNQPQHF. CDR3 DNA sequence: TGTGCCAGTAGCCCTTGGGACACAGTTAGCAATCAGCCCCAGCATTTT.

This clone was recorded once. The chain is built from TRBV5-1 and TRBJ2-7, with D perhaps TRBD2 (6 bases). From germline, CDR1 is SGHRS and CDR2 YFSETQ. The CDR3 loop spans 13 amino acids. Trimming stripped 2 bases from V and 3 bases from J, with 9 bases between. The CDR3 bases are TGCGCCAGCAGCTTTAGCGGCAGCTACGAGCAGTACTTC. Translating gives CASSFSGSYEQYF.

The J gene is TRBJ1-5, the V gene TRBV5-6, with D tentatively TRBD1 (6 bases). This CDR3 is built from 14 residues. Germline V CDR1 and CDR2: SGHDT, YYEEEE. Trimming removed 4 bases from V and 5 bases from J, with 13 bases in between. The CDR3 DNA sequence: TGTGCCAGCAGCACGACAGGTGTAGATCAGCCCCAGCATTTT. Protein: CASSTTGVDQPQHF.

The chain uses TRBV5-1 and TRBJ1-5; tentatively, D is TRBD1 (6 bases). Germline V gene lookup returns CDR1 SGHRS and CDR2 YFSETQ. There are 14 residues in the CDR3. Trimming left V 4 bases short and J 1 base short, with 9 bases between. CDR3 protein: CASSPQGSNQPQHF. Written as DNA, the CDR3 is TGCGCCAGCAGCCCTCAGGGGAGCAATCAGCCCCAGCATTTT. Looking up the rest from reference TRBV5-1 and TRBJ1-5 gives the full variable domain: KAGVTQTPRYLIKTRGQQVTLSCSPISGHRSVSWYQQTPGQGLQFLFEYFSETQRNKGNFPGRFSGRQFSNSRSEMNVSTLELGDSALYLCASSPQGSNQPQHFGDGTRLSIL.

This clone was observed a single time. This sequence joins TRBV6-6 and TRBJ1-1; D not certain. The length of the CDR3 is 13 residues. In germline, CDR1 is MNHNY, CDR2 SVGAGI (reference sequence). Trimming took 2 bases from V and 1 from J, leaving 5 bases between them. The CDR3 region is CASSYKQNTEAFF. The CDR3 DNA is TGTGCCAGCAGTTACAAACAGAACACTGAAGCTTTCTTT.

J is TRBJ2-5 and V is TRBV5-6; no reliable D call. The germline CDR1 and CDR2 sequences are SGHDT and YYEEEE. The CDR3 extends over 15 amino acids. The V gene lost 0 bases and the J gene lost 0 bases, with 9 bases spanning the gap. The CDR3 bases are TGTGCCAGCAGCTTGGTGGCGGCTTACCAAGAGACCCAGTACTTC. Translated, it gives CASSLVAAYQETQYF. The whole variable domain, filled in from reference TRBV5-6 and TRBJ2-5, reads DAGVTQSPTHLIKTRGQQVTLRCSPKSGHDTVSWYQQALGQGPQFIFQYYEEEERQRGNFPDRFSGHQFPNYSSELNVNALLLGDSALYLCASSLVAAYQETQYFGPGTRLLVL.

The chain couples TRBV9 to TRBJ2-3; TRBD2 is a possible D gene (6 bases). The CDR3 loop spans 16 amino acids. The V gene's germline CDR1 is SGDLS and CDR2 YYNGEE. V gave up 1 base and J gave up 2 bases, with 14 bases separating them. CDR3 DNA: TGTGCCAGCAGCGTACTCGGTGGCGGGAACACAGATACGCAGTATTTT. Its translation is CASSVLGGGNTDTQYF.

V usage is TRBV19 and J usage is TRBJ2-7; 14 bases match TRBD2. CDR1 LNHDA and CDR2 SQIVND come from the germline V gene (reference sequence). This CDR3 has 16 residues. With V trimmed by 5 bases and J by 1 base, 4 bases remained unmatched. DNA for the CDR3: TGTGCCAGTAGTTTCGGACTAGCGGGAGGTTCCTACGAGCAGTACTTC. Translating gives CASSFGLAGGSYEQYF.